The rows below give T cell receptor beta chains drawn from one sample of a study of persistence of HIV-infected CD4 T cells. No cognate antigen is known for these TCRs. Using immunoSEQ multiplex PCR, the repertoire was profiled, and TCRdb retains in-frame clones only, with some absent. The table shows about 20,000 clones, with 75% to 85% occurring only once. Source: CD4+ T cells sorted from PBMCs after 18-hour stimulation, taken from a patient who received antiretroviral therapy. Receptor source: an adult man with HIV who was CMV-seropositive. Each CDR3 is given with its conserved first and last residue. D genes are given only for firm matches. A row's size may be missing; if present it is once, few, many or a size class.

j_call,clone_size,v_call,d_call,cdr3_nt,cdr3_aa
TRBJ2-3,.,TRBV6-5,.,TGTGCCAGCAGTATGACCGGGTCCACCACAGATACGCAGTATTTT,CASSMTGSTTDTQYF
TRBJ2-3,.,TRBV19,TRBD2,TGTGCCAGTCATTACGGGACTAGCGGGGGGGCTAATACGCAGTATTTT,CASHYGTSGGANTQYF
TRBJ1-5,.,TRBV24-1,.,TGTGCCACCAGTGGGAAAGAAACAGGGCTACGGCCCCAGCATTTT,CATSGKETGLRPQHF
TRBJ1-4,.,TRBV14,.,TGTGCCAGCAGCCCCGCGTCAGGGGTATATGAAAAACTGTTTTTT,CASSPASGVYEKLFF
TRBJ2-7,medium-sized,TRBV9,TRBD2,TGTGCCAGCAGCCCCAGGGAACTAGCGGGGGCCGAGCAGTACTTC,CASSPRELAGAEQYF
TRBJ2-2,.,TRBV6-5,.,TGTGCCAGCACGAGGATGAGGGAGCTGTTTTTT,CASTRMRELFF
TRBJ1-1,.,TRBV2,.,TGTGCCAGCAGTTGGAACGGGGACACTGAAGCTTTCTTT,CASSWNGDTEAFF
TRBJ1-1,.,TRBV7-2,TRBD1,TGTGCCAGCAGCTCACCGACAGGGGGGCGGAACACTGAAGCTTTCTTT,CASSSPTGGRNTEAFF
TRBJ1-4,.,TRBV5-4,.,TGTGCCAGCAGCTTGGGAGGAACAACTAATGAAAAACTGTTTTTT,CASSLGGTTNEKLFF
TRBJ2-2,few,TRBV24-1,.,TGTGCCACCAGTGATTTGCGACAGGCGGACGGGGAGCTGTTTTTT,CATSDLRQADGELFF
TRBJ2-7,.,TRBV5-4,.,TGTGCCAGCAGCTCTAAAGGGGGAACCCACGAGCAGTACTTC,CASSSKGGTHEQYF
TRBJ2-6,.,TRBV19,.,TGTGCCAGTAGTAAAACCTGGGGAGGGGCCAACGTCCTGACTTTC,CASSKTWGGANVLTF
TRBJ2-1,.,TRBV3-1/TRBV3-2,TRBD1,TGTGCCAGCAGCCAGGGACAGCTGGGGTCGTTCTTC,CASSQGQLGSFF
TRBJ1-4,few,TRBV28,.,TGTGCCAGCCATGGAGGAGCAACTAATGAAAAACTGTTTTTT,CASHGGATNEKLFF
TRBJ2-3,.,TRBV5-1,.,TGCGCCAGCAGCTTAGCCAGGGAGACAGATACGCAGTATTTT,CASSLARETDTQYF
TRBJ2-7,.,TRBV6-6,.,TGTGCCAGCAGTTACTCTACAGGGCCCTACGAGCAGTACTTC,CASSYSTGPYEQYF
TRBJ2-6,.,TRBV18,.,TGTGCCAGCTCCCCCCGGGCAGGGACCGGGGCCAACGTCCTGACTTTC,CASSPRAGTGANVLTF
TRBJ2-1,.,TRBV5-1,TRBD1,TGCGCCAGCAGCATCTCCGGGACAGGGCACAATGAGCAGTTCTTC,CASSISGTGHNEQFF
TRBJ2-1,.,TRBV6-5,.,TGTGCCAGCAGTCGGGATTACTCCTACAATGAGCAGTTCTTC,CASSRDYSYNEQFF
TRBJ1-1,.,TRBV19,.,TGTGCCAGCCGGCGGTACACTGAAGCTTTCTTT,CASRRYTEAFF
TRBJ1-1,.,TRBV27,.,TGTGCCAGCAGTTCCCGAGTGAACACTGAAGCTTTCTTT,CASSSRVNTEAFF
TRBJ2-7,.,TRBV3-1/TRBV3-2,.,TGTGCCAGCAGCCAAGGGGGGCGGGGTCCCTACGAGCAGTACTTC,CASSQGGRGPYEQYF
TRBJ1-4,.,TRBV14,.,TGTGCCAGCAGCCAAGGGACGGGTGGAAAACTGTTTTTT,CASSQGTGGKLFF
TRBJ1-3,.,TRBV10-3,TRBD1,TGTGCCATCAGCATAGGACAGGGCAGTGGAAACACCATATATTTT,CAISIGQGSGNTIYF
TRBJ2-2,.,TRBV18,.,TGTGCCAGCTCACCAGGTCGATGGACATACTCGAACACCGGGGAGCTGTTTTTT,CASSPGRWTYSNTGELFF
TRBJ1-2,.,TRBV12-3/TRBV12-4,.,TGTGCCAGCAGTCCAGGGGATTGGGGCTACACCTTC,CASSPGDWGYTF
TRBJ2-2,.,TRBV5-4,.,TGTGCCAGCAGCCCACCCAGTGGGGGTACGAACACCGGGGAGCTGTTTTTT,CASSPPSGGTNTGELFF
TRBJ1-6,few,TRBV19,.,TGTGCCAGTAGTGAGGGTAGGAATTCACCCCTCCACTTT,CASSEGRNSPLHF
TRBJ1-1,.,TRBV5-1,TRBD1,TGCGCCAGCAGCTTGGAGACAGGGAAGTTCACTGAAGCTTTCTTT,CASSLETGKFTEAFF
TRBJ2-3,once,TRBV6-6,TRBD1,TGTGCCAGCAAGGACGGACAGGGTTTGGCCACAGATACGCAGTATTTT,CASKDGQGLATDTQYF
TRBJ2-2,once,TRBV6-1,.,TGTGCCAGCAGTGAATGGAGCACGACCGGGGAGCTGTTTTTT,CASSEWSTTGELFF
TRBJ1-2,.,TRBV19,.,TGTGCCAGTAGTACCCCTTCAACGGGTAACTATGGCTACACCTTC,CASSTPSTGNYGYTF
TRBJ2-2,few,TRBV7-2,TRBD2,TGTGCCAGCACCCGGGAGGCAGGGTCGACCGGGGAGCTGTTTTTT,CASTREAGSTGELFF
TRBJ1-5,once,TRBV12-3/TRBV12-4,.,TGTGCCAGCACTAGGAGCAATCAGCCCCAGCATTTT,CASTRSNQPQHF
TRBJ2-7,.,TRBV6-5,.,TGTGCCAGCAGTTACGGGACGTCCTCCTACGAGCAGTACTTC,CASSYGTSSYEQYF
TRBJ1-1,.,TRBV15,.,TGTGCCACCAGCAGAGACAAGGGCAGGAGTAACACTGAAGCTTTCTTT,CATSRDKGRSNTEAFF
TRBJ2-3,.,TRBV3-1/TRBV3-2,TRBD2,TGTGCCAGCAGCCAGGGGGGGGATACGCAGTATTTT,CASSQGGDTQYF
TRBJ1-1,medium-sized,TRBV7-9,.,TGTGCCAGCAGCACCCACAAGAACACTGAAGCTTTCTTT,CASSTHKNTEAFF
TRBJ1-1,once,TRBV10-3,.,TGTGCCATCGGCCAAGGGCGAGGCACTGAAGCTTTCTTT,CAIGQGRGTEAFF
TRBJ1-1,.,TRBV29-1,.,TGCAGCGTCTCTACAGGGTACACTGAAGCTTTCTTT,CSVSTGYTEAFF
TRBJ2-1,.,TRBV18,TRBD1,TGTGCCAGCTCCCAGAGACCCATACAGGGGGGCAATGAGCAGTTCTTC,CASSQRPIQGGNEQFF
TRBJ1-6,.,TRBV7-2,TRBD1,TGTGCCAGCAGCTTAGTGGGAGGGGGCGCACCCCTCCACTTT,CASSLVGGGAPLHF
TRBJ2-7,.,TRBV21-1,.,TGTGCCAGCAGCTCCACCCGGAGGGGGACAGGGGATTACGAGCAGTACTTC,CASSSTRRGTGDYEQYF
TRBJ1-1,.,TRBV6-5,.,TGTGCCAGCAGGTACAGGGACTTGAACACTGAAGCTTTCTTT,CASRYRDLNTEAFF
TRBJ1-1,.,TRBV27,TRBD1,TGTGCCAGCAGTTTGTCGACAGGGTACGGCACTGAAGCTTTCTTT,CASSLSTGYGTEAFF